This T cell receptor (beta chain) was documented in a study of blood T cell repertoires in COVID-19. Background on the study: T cells, B-cell-depleted T cells, or PBMCs provided the cDNA or gDNA that served as material.

Measured with immunoSEQ multiplex PCR; TCRdb has only the in-frame clones, and not every one. The sample lists about 300,000 clones, about 88% occurring once. Germline assignment: CDR1 SGHRS and CDR2 YFSETQ. The CDR3 sequence is 15 residues long. Losses at the gene ends were 0 bases for V and 7 bases for J; bases not matched to a gene: 8. The sequenced sample was peripheral blood. This sequence joins TRBV5-1 and TRBJ2-5; 8 positions agree with TRBD1. The sequence derives from a human donor with COVID-19, enrolled during active disease. The donor label of this sample is uncertain. CDR3: CASSLEDREIGTQYF. As DNA, the CDR3 is TGCGCCAGCAGCTTGGAGGACAGGGAGATTGGGACCCAGTACTTC.